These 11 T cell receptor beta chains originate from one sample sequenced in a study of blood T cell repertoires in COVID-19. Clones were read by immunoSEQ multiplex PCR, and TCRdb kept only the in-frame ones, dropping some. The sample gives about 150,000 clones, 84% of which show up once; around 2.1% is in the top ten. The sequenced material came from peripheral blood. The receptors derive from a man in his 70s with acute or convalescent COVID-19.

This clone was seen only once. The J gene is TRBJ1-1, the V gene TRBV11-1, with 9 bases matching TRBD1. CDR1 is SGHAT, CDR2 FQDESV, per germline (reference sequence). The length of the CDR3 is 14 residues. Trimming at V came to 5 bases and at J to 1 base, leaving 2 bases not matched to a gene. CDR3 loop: CASSPDRGNTEAFF. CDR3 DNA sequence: TGTGCCAGCAGCCCGGACAGGGGGAACACTGAAGCTTTCTTT.

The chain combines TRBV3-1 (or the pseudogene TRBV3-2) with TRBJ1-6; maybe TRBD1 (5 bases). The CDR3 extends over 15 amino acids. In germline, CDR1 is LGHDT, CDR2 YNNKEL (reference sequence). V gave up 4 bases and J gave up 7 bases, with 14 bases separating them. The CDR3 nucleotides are TGTGCCAGCAGCCCAGCGCCAGGGTCGAATTCACCCCTCCACTTT. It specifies CASSPAPGSNSPLHF.

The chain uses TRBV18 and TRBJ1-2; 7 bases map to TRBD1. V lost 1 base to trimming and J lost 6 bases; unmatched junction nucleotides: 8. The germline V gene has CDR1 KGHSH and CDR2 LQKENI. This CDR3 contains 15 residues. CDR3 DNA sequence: TGTGCCAGCTCACCACAGAAGACAGGGACCAATGGCTACACCTTC. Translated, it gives CASSPQKTGTNGYTF.

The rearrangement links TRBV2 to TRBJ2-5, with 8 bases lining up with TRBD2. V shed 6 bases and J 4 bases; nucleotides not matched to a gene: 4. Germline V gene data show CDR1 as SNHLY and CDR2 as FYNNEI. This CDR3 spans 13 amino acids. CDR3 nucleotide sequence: TGTGCCAGCAGCGGGACTAGGGCAGAGACCCAGTACTTC. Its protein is CASSGTRAETQYF.

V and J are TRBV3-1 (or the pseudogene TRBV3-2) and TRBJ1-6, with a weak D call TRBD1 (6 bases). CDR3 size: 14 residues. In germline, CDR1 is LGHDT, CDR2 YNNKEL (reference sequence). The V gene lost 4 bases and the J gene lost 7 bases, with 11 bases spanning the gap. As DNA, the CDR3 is TGTGCCAGCAGCCCGCAGGGGAGAAATTCACCCCTCCACTTT. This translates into CASSPQGRNSPLHF.

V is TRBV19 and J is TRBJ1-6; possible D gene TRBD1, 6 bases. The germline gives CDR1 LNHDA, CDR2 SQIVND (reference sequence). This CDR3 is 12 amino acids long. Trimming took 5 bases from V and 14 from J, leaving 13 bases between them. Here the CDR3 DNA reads TGTGCCAGTAGTGCCACTCCAGGGGCCCTCCACTTT. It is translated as CASSATPGALHF. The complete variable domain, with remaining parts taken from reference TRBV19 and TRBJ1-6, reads DGGITQSPKYLFRKEGQNVTLSCEQNLNHDAMYWYRQDPGQGLRLIYYSQIVNDFQKGDIAEGYSVSREKKESFPLTVTSAQKNPTAFYLCASSATPGALHFGNGTRLTVT.

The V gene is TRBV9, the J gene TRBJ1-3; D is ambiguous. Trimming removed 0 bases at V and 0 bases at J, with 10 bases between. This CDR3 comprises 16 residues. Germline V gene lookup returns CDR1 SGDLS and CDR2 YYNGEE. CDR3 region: CASSVDQSSSGNTIYF. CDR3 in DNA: TGTGCCAGCAGCGTAGACCAGTCTAGCTCTGGAAACACCATATATTTT.

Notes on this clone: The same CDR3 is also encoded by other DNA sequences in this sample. CDR3 sequence (DNA): TGCGCCAGCAGCTTGGGGCAGGGTCTGTACAATGAGCAGTTCTTC. It is translated as CASSLGQGLYNEQFF. The chain couples TRBV5-1 to TRBJ2-1; D is perhaps TRBD1 (5 bases). The CDR3 length is 15 residues. CDR1 and CDR2 (germline): SGHRS, YFSETQ. Between the trimmed V and J ends, which lost 0 bases and 4 bases, there was a span of 11 bases.

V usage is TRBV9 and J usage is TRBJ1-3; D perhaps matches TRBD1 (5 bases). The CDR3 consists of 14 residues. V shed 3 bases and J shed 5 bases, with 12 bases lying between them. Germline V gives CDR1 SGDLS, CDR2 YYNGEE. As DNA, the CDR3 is TGTGCCAGCAGCGGCAGGGTTAATAGAAACACCATATATTTT. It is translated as CASSGRVNRNTIYF.

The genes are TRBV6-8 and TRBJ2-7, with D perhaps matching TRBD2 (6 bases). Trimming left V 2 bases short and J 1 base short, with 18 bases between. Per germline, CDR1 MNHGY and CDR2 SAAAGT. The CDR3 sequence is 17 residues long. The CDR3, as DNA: TGTGCCAGCAGTTACCCCATGGCGGGGAAGGGGTCCTACGAGCAGTACTTC. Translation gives CASSYPMAGKGSYEQYF.

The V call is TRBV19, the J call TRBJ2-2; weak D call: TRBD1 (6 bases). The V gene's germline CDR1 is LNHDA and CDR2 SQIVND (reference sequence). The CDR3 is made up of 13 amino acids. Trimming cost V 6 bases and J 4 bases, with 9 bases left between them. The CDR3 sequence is CASRTGSTGELFF. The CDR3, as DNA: TGTGCCAGTAGAACAGGGTCCACCGGGGAGCTGTTTTTT.